Sequencing of this T cell receptor (beta chain) was carried out in a study of cytomegalovirus exposure and HLA in healthy donors. To note about this clone: Its antigen is unidentified.

Findings of the study overall: As confirmed in vitro, a few CMV-associated chains were specific for CMV antigens. HLA allele associations emerged for 17,000 or so TCR beta sequences in a later analysis, at 0.05 false discovery rate. Researchers catalogued roughly 150 TCR beta chains as cytomegalovirus-associated. In an earlier analysis, productive rearrangement rates for most beta V segments clustered near 87% or 30%.

The PCR used 60 Vbeta and 13 Jbeta primers. TCRdb's table, derived via immunoSEQ multiplex PCR, lists solely in-frame clones and lacks some. The sample contains fewer than 200,000 clones, less than 85% of which appear only once. The sequencing input was PBMCs. The clonotype was recovered from a man aged 35 to 55 in good health and CMV-seronegative.

The CDR3 spells CASSKQGERKVVREETQYF. The CDR3 region has the DNA TGTGCCAGCAGCAAACAGGGGGAAAGGAAGGTGGTAAGGGAAGAGACCCAGTACTTC. This sequence joins TRBV21-1 and TRBJ2-5; no DNA check was done on the table's D call, TRBD1. TRBV21-1 is deemed a pseudogene. The CDR3 totals 19 residues.